This TCR beta chain derives from a study of beta chain features in type 1 diabetes. V gave up 1 base and J gave up 5 bases, with 9 bases separating them. This CDR3 is 13 amino acids long. Germline lookup yields CDR1 GTSNPN and CDR2 SVGIG (reference sequence). Study observations and caveats: Still unanswered here is whether HLA type influences TCRB rearrangement. A pattern of fewer insertions and more deletions at VDJ junctions was seen in type 1 diabetes patients.

This clone was observed once. The antigen remains unidentified. Reverse transcribing all isolated RNA meant expressed TCRB transcripts were sequenced. Only in-frame clones appear in the TCRdb table, and some are missing; sequencing was by immunoSEQ multiplex PCR. The data hold 400,000 to 500,000 clones, with around 13% observed a single time. The chain employs TRBV30 and TRBJ1-5; no reliable D call. The sequencing sample was made of naive CD4+ T cells from blood. The source is a man aged 25-45 years in good health. For the CDR3, the DNA is TGTGCCTGGAGTGCCGGGGAGGATCAGCCCCAGCATTTT. Its translation: CAWSAGEDQPQHF.